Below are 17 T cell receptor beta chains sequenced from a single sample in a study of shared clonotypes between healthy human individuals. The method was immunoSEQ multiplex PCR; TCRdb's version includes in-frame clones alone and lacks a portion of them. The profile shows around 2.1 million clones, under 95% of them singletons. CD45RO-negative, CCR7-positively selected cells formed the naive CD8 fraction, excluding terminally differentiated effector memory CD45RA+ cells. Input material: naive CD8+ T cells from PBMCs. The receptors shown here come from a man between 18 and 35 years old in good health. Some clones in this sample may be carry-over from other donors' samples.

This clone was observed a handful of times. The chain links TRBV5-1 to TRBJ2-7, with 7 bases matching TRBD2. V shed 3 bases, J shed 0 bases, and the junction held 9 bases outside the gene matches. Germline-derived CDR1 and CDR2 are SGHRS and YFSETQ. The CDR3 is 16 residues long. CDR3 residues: CASSSRVAGLSYEQYF. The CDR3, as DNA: TGCGCCAGCAGCTCCCGTGTAGCGGGTCTCTCCTACGAGCAGTACTTC.

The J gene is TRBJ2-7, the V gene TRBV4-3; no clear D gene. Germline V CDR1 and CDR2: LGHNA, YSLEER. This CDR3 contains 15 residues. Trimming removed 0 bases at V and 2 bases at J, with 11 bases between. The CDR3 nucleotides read TGCGCCAGCAGCCAAGATCCCACCCCTGCCTACGAGCAGTACTTC. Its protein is CASSQDPTPAYEQYF.

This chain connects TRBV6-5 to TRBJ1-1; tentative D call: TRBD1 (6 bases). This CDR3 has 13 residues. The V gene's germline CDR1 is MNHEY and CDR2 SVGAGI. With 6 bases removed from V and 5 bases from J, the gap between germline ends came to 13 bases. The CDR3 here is CASSPGTLTEAFF. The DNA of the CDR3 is TGTGCCAGCAGCCCCGGGACACTTACTGAAGCTTTCTTT.

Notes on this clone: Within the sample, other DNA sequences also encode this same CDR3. The CDR3 bases are TGTGCCAGCAGCCCGGGACTAAACTACGAGCAGTACTTC. Encoded protein: CASSPGLNYEQYF. The chain combines TRBV7-2 with TRBJ2-7, with 7 bases lining up with TRBD2. V lost 5 bases, J lost 3 bases, and 4 bases stayed unmatched. Germline-derived CDR1 and CDR2 are SGHTA and FQGNSA. This CDR3 has 13 residues.

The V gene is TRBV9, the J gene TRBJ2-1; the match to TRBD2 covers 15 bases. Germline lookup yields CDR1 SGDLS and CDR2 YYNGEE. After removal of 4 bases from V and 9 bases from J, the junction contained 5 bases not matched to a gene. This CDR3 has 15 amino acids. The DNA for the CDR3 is TGTGCCAGCAGCCCGGGACTAGCGGGGGGACTTGAGCAGTTCTTC. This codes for CASSPGLAGGLEQFF.

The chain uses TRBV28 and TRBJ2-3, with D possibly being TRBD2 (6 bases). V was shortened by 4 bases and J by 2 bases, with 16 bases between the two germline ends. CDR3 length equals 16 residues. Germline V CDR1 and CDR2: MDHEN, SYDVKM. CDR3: CASSSLSGLPTDTQYF. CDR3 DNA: TGTGCCAGCAGTTCCCTATCGGGACTCCCCACAGATACGCAGTATTTT.

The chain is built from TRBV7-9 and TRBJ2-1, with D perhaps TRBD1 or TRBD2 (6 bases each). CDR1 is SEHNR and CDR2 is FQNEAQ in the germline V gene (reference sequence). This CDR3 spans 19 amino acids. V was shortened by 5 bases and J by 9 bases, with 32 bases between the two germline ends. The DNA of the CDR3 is TGTGCCAGCAGCCCCCGGGAAGTAGAGGGGGACTCCCCGACCGGTGAGCAGTTCTTC. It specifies CASSPREVEGDSPTGEQFF.

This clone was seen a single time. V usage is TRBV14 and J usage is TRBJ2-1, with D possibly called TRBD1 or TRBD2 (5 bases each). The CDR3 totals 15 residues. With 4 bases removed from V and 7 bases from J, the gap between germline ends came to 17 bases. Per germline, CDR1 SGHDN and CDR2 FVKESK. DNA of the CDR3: TGTGCCAGCAGCCTGGGGGTAAGGATTATAAATGAGCAGTTCTTC. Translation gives CASSLGVRIINEQFF.

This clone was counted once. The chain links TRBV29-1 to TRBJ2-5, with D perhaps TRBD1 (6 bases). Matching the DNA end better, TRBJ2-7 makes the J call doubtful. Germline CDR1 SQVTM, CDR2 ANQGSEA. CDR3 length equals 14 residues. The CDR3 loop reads CSVWDTRLGYEQYF. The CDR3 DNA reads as TGCAGCGTGTGGGACACGAGGCTGGGTTACGAGCAGTACTTC.

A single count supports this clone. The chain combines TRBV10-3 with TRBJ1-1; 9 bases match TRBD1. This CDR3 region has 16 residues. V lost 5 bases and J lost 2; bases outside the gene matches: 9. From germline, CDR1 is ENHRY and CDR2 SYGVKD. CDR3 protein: CAISSGTGRVNTEAFF. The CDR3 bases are TGTGCCATCAGTTCCGGGACAGGGAGGGTAAACACTGAAGCTTTCTTT.

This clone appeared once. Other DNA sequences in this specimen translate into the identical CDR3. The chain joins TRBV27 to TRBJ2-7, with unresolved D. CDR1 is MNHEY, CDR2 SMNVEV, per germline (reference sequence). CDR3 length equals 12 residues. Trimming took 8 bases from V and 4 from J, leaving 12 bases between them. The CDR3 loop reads CASRTSPYEQYF. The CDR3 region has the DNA TGTGCCAGCCGGACGTCCCCTTACGAGCAGTACTTC.

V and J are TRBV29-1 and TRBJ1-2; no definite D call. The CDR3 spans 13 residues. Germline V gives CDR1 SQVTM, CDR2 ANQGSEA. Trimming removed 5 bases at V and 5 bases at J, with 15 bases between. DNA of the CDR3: TGCAGCGTTTGGGCCGCCGCTCTGTATGGCTACACCTTC. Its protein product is CSVWAAALYGYTF.

CDR3 region: CASSWSGGGFYEQYF. DNA of the CDR3: TGTGCCAGCAGTTGGAGCGGGGGCGGGTTCTACGAGCAGTACTTC. The rearrangement links TRBV27 to TRBJ2-7; 8 nucleotides align to TRBD2. V lost 4 bases, J lost 3 bases, and 8 bases stayed unmatched. Germline CDR1 and CDR2: MNHEY and SMNVEV (reference sequence). This CDR3 spans 15 amino acids.

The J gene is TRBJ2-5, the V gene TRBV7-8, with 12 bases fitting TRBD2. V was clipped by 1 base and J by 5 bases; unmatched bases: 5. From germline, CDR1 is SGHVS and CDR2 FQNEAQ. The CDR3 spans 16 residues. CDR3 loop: CASSLGGLAGMETQYF. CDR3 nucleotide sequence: TGTGCCAGCAGCTTAGGAGGACTAGCGGGGATGGAGACCCAGTACTTC. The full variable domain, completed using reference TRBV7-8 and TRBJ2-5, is GAGVSQSPRYKVAKRGQDVALRCDPISGHVSLFWYQQALGQGPEFLTYFQNEAQLDKSGLPSDRFFAERPEGSVSTLKIQRTQQEDSAVYLCASSLGGLAGMETQYFGPGTRLLVL.

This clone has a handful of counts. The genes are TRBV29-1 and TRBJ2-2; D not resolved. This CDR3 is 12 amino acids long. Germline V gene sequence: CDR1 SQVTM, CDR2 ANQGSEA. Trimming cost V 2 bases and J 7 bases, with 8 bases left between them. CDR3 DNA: TGCAGCGTTGAATGGGTTTACGGGGAGCTGTTTTTT. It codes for CSVEWVYGELFF.

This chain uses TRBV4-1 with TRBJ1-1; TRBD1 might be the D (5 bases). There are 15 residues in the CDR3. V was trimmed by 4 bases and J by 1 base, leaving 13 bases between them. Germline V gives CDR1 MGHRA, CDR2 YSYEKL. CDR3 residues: CASSRRGLGNTEAFF. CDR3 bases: TGCGCCAGCAGCCGAAGGGGCTTGGGGAACACTGAAGCTTTCTTT.

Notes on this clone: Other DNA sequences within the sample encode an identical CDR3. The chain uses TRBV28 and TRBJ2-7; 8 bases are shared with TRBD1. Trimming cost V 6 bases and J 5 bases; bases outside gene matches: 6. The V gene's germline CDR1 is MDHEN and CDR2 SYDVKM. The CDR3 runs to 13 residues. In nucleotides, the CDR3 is TGTGCCAGCAGGCTGACAGGGGCCCACGAGCAGTACTTC. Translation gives CASRLTGAHEQYF.